This T cell receptor (beta chain) was recovered during a study of vaccination and CD4 T cells after COVID-19. Across the study: Some control cultures received a CEFX pool, which served as the positive control. Others received an HIV-1 Nef pool or no peptide.

V was pared by 4 bases and J by 3 bases, with 5 bases of the junction left unmatched. In germline, CDR1 is MNHEY, CDR2 SMNVEV (reference sequence). The CDR3 totals 15 residues. This clonotype appeared a single time. Its cognate antigen is unknown. Described treatment: roughly nine-day PBMC culture with coronavirus spike peptide pools or control peptides (ViraFEST assay). Gathering of the CD4+ T cells, from the unexposed donor, took place before the COVID-19 pandemic (2011-2018). At the Johns Hopkins FTIC core, DNA taken from cultured CD4+ T cells was sequenced by way of the Oncomine TCR Beta short-read assay. The genomic DNA was obtained from cultured CD4+ T cells by extraction with the QIAamp micro DNA kit. One entry per CDR3 protein results from TCRdb running MiXCR on the PCR reads. The data hold around 10,000 distinct CDR3 sequences, with almost 40% observed a single time.

Sequenced material: CD4+ T cells from blood, cultured in vitro. This clonotype was sampled from a human donor in good health. The V and J genes are TRBV27 and TRBJ2-2; 7 nucleotides align to TRBD1. Here the CDR3 reads CASSSTGVDTGELFF. The CDR3 DNA reads as TGTGCCAGCAGTTCTACAGGGGTAGACACCGGGGAGCTGTTTTTT.